Listed here are 26 T cell receptor beta chains from one sample, sequenced in a study of T cells in Graves' hyperthyroidism and ophthalmopathy. Authors of the study amplified TCR beta CDR3 regions from RNA transcripts. HTBI primers drove first-round RT-PCR of the TCR CDR3. TCRdb reprocessed the multiplex PCR reads via MiXCR and lists one record per CDR3 protein. The table has 500,000 to 750,000 distinct CDR3 sequences, 13% to 15% seen once. The sequenced sample consisted of blood. These receptors all come from a woman between 18 and 29 years old with Graves' ophthalmopathy.

This clonotype was observed at least ten times. The chain joins TRBV7-8 to TRBJ2-7; D is perhaps TRBD1 (6 bases). The germline V gene has CDR1 SGHVS and CDR2 FQNEAQ. V shed 1 base and J shed 3 bases, with 13 bases lying between them. This CDR3 spans 15 amino acids. CDR3 nucleotides: TGTGCCAGCAGCTTAGGCCCTTCAGGGGACTACGAGCAGTACTTC. It translates to CASSLGPSGDYEQYF.

This clonotype was observed at least ten times. The chain employs TRBV7-8 and TRBJ2-1; tentative D call: TRBD2 (6 bases). The V and J ends lost 4 bases and 2 bases respectively, with 15 bases between them. The CDR3 consists of 16 residues. The germline V gene encodes CDR1 SGHVS and CDR2 FQNEAQ. CDR3 sequence reads: CASSSRRTNTYNEQFF. The CDR3 coding sequence is TGTGCCAGCAGCTCGCGTCGGACTAACACCTACAATGAGCAGTTCTTC.

This clonotype has at least ten counts. This sequence joins TRBV27 and TRBJ2-1; 7 nucleotides line up with TRBD2. V gave up 7 bases and J gave up 7 bases; unmatched junction bases: 10. Per the germline V gene, CDR1 is MNHEY and CDR2 is SMNVEV (reference sequence). The CDR3 loop spans 14 amino acids. For the CDR3, the DNA is TGTGCCAGCACCTTAGGGACTACCCAAAATGAGCAGTTCTTC. Amino acid sequence: CASTLGTTQNEQFF.

This clonotype occurred many times. The chain joins TRBV27 to TRBJ1-1; TRBD1 matches 7 bases. The junction had 12 bases not matched to a gene; V was cut back by 5 bases and J by 9 bases. The CDR3 is 14 amino acids. In germline, CDR1 is MNHEY, CDR2 SMNVEV (reference sequence). The CDR3 nucleotides read TGTGCCAGCAGTCCACAGGGGAATGAACTGAAAGCTTTCTTT. The encoded protein is CASSPQGNELKAFF.

This clonotype was seen a handful of times. This chain links TRBV3-1 with TRBJ2-7, with 14 bases that match TRBD2. V was pared by 2 bases and J by 1 base, with 10 bases of the junction left unmatched. The CDR3 covers 19 residues. The germline gives CDR1 LGHDT, CDR2 YNNKEL (reference sequence). Here the CDR3 DNA reads TGTGCCAGCAGCCAATTCGGACTAGCGGGAGGCCCAGGGTCCTACGAGCAGTACTTC. Its translation is CASSQFGLAGGPGSYEQYF.

This clonotype was counted many times. The rearrangement links TRBV18 to TRBJ1-5; maybe TRBD1 (6 bases). The CDR3 has 15 residues. V was clipped by 6 bases and J by 3 bases, with 15 bases between them. CDR1 is KGHSH and CDR2 is LQKENI in the germline V gene. This CDR3 reads CASSSSGAANQPQHF. The CDR3 coding sequence is TGTGCCAGCTCCTCGTCGGGGGCGGCCAATCAGCCCCAGCATTTT.

At least ten counts were recorded for this clonotype. CDR3 nucleotides: TGCAGTGCTAGAGTACAGGACAGCTATGGCTACACCTTC. This sequence encodes CSARVQDSYGYTF. This chain links TRBV20-1 with TRBJ1-2, with a possible D match to TRBD1 (6 bases). Germline V gives CDR1 DFQATT, CDR2 SNEGSKA (reference sequence). V gave up 1 base and J gave up 4 bases, with 10 bases separating them. The CDR3 spans 13 residues.

In its sample, this clonotype was seen many times. The CDR3 sequence: CASSSHRQGSGEQYF. DNA of the CDR3: TGTGCCAGCAGCTCCCATCGACAGGGCTCCGGCGAGCAGTACTTC. The genes are TRBV11-3 and TRBJ2-7, with 7 bases that match TRBD1. J was trimmed by 6 bases and V by 4 bases; bases with no gene match: 12. CDR3 length equals 15 residues. Germline CDR1 and CDR2: SGHNT and YENEEA.

This clonotype was found a few times. V and J are TRBV11-2 and TRBJ2-7; maybe TRBD2 (6 bases). CDR1 and CDR2 from the germline V gene are SGHAT and FQNNGV. Trimming took 0 bases from V and 3 from J, leaving 9 bases between them. This CDR3 is built from 14 residues. The CDR3 bases are TGTGCCAGCAGCTTAGATGCGGGAATCTACGAGCAGTACTTC. Amino acids: CASSLDAGIYEQYF.

This clonotype was seen at least ten times. The chain is built from TRBV28 and TRBJ2-7; D is possibly TRBD1 or TRBD2 (6 bases each). Germline-derived CDR1 and CDR2 are MDHEN and SYDVKM. CDR3 length: 14 residues. Trimming cost V 7 bases and J 5 bases, with 18 bases left between them. CDR3 residues: CASNSRWGAHEQYF. The CDR3 DNA reads as TGTGCCAGCAACTCCAGGTGGGGGGCTCACGAGCAGTACTTC.

This clonotype occurred once. Given the absence of the conserved phenylalanine or tryptophan at the CDR3 end, a read error is likely. The chain combines TRBV2 with TRBJ2-7; 14 positions match TRBD2. V shed 3 bases and J 7 bases; nucleotides not matched to a gene: 5. The CDR3 runs to 15 residues. CDR1 is SNHLY, CDR2 FYNNEI, per germline. This chain's CDR3 is CASSEGLAGAGEQYL. DNA of the CDR3: TGTGCCAGCAGTGAGGGACTAGCGGGAGCAGGTGAGCAGTACCTC.

This clonotype was counted ten times or more. The rearrangement uses TRBV7-2 and TRBJ2-7, with 9 bases fitting TRBD1. V shed 3 bases and J 0 bases; nucleotides not matched to a gene: 15. Germline CDR1 SGHTA, CDR2 FQGNSA. The CDR3 runs to 19 residues. DNA of the CDR3: TGTGCCAGCAGCTTGGGGGCCGGGACAGGGTGGAGGAACTCCTACGAGCAGTACTTC. Its protein is CASSLGAGTGWRNSYEQYF.

This clonotype was picked up many times. The V call is TRBV11-2, the J call TRBJ2-3; 7 nucleotides align to TRBD2. CDR3 length: 15 amino acids. Germline-derived CDR1 and CDR2 are SGHAT and FQNNGV. V shed 3 bases, J shed 1 base, and the junction held 4 bases outside the gene matches. In DNA, the CDR3 is TGTGCCAGCAGCTTCACCCGGGGGGGCACAGATACGCAGTATTTT. It codes for CASSFTRGGTDTQYF.

This clonotype occurred many times. The V and J genes are TRBV2 and TRBJ1-4; possibly TRBD1 for D (5 bases). Trimming pared 1 base from V and 10 bases from J, leaving 13 bases between. Germline V gives CDR1 SNHLY, CDR2 FYNNEI. The CDR3 has 14 amino acids. DNA of the CDR3: TGTGCCAGCAGTGAAGGGGCAGGGATGGCAAAACTGTTTTTT. This translates into CASSEGAGMAKLFF.

This clonotype was recorded once. A read error is possible here, since a much larger clone lies one base away. The chain uses TRBV19 and TRBJ1-1; D possibly corresponds to TRBD1 (5 bases). Per germline, CDR1 LNHDA and CDR2 SQIVND (reference sequence). The CDR3 contains 15 residues. V gave up 6 bases and J gave up 2 bases, with 16 bases separating them. The CDR3 here is CASRPTGPKNTEAFF. CDR3 nucleotide sequence: TGTGCCAGTAGACCGACGGGACCGAAAAACACTGAAGCTTTCTTT.

This clonotype was found many times. V usage is TRBV5-1 and J usage is TRBJ2-1, with 11 bases aligning to TRBD2. J lost 3 bases, V lost 1 base, and 6 bases had no gene match. The CDR3 contains 17 residues. Germline-derived CDR1 and CDR2 are SGHRS and YFSETQ. CDR3 nucleotides: TGCGCCAGCAGCTTGCCGGGACTAGCGGAGGGCTACAATGAGCAGTTCTTC. It codes for CASSLPGLAEGYNEQFF. Full variable domain (missing parts from reference TRBV5-1 and TRBJ2-1): KAGVTQTPRYLIKTRGQQVTLSCSPISGHRSVSWYQQTPGQGLQFLFEYFSETQRNKGNFPGRFSGRQFSNSRSEMNVSTLELGDSALYLCASSLPGLAEGYNEQFFGPGTRLTVL.

In its sample, this clonotype was seen once. The chain employs TRBV20-1 and TRBJ2-7; 11 nucleotides agree with TRBD1. The germline V gene encodes CDR1 DFQATT and CDR2 SNEGSKA (reference sequence). There are 15 residues in the CDR3. Losses at the gene ends were 7 bases for V and 4 bases for J; bases not matched to a gene: 12. CDR3 residues: CSVLRGDRGGYEQYF. As DNA, the CDR3 is TGCAGTGTCCTCCGAGGGGACAGGGGGGGGTACGAGCAGTACTTC.

Many counts were recorded for this clonotype. This rearrangement joins TRBV7-2 to TRBJ1-1, with D possibly matching TRBD1 (5 bases). Per the germline V gene, CDR1 is SGHTA and CDR2 is FQGNSA. V dropped 1 base and J dropped 0 bases, with 15 bases sitting between them. The CDR3 loop spans 17 amino acids. CDR3 sequence: CASSLEGLGGMNTEAFF. In DNA, the CDR3 is TGTGCCAGCAGCTTAGAGGGTCTCGGGGGTATGAACACTGAAGCTTTCTTT.

This clonotype was recorded many times. V and J are TRBV18 and TRBJ1-5, with D tentatively TRBD1 (5 bases). The V gene's germline CDR1 is KGHSH and CDR2 LQKENI. V dropped 8 bases and J dropped 14 bases, with 16 bases sitting between them. The CDR3 is 11 residues long. The CDR3 nucleotides are TGTGCCAGCCCTGGGGGGACCCCCAAGCATTTT. This gives the protein CASPGGTPKHF.

This clonotype was detected many times. This chain uses TRBV20-1 with TRBJ2-7; D not certain. CDR3 length: 15 amino acids. V gave up 6 bases and J gave up 0 bases, with 18 bases separating them. CDR1 and CDR2 from the germline V gene are DFQATT and SNEGSKA (reference sequence). The DNA for the CDR3 is TGCAGTGCCTCCGTTTCGGCTAAGTCCTCCTACGAGCAGTACTTC. Its protein is CSASVSAKSSYEQYF.

This clonotype was seen a few times. A read error is possible here, since a much larger clone lies one base away. This chain links TRBV27 with TRBJ2-7; D ambiguous. Germline V gives CDR1 MNHEY, CDR2 SMNVEV (reference sequence). The CDR3 has 14 amino acids. With 3 bases removed from V and 2 bases from J, the gap between germline ends came to 11 bases. CDR3: CASSFLSNPYEQYF. As DNA, the CDR3 is TGTGCCAGCAGTTTTTTGAGTAATCCCTACGAGCAGTACTTC.

This clonotype was seen ten or more times. The chain has TRBV27 and TRBJ2-1; 7 positions match TRBD2. Trimming took 2 bases from V and 2 from J; bases not matched to a gene: 6. The CDR3 is made up of 16 amino acids. CDR1 is MNHEY and CDR2 is SMNVEV in the germline V gene (reference sequence). The CDR3 region has the DNA TGTGCCAGCAGTTTAATGGCGGGAGTCGCCTACAATGAGCAGTTCTTC. Translating it yields CASSLMAGVAYNEQFF.

This clonotype was picked up many times. This rearrangement joins TRBV7-9 to TRBJ2-1; 10 positions match TRBD2. The V gene's germline CDR1 is SEHNR and CDR2 FQNEAQ (reference sequence). The ends lost 11 bases at V and 7 bases at J; junction bases unmatched: 8. The CDR3 runs 13 residues. CDR3: CAVVAGGGNEQFF. DNA of the CDR3: TGTGCCGTAGTAGCGGGAGGAGGGAATGAGCAGTTCTTC.

This clonotype was seen ten or more times. V and J are TRBV30 and TRBJ2-7; weak D call: TRBD2 (5 bases). The CDR3 is made up of 14 amino acids. V lost 2 bases and J 5 bases, leaving 16 bases between the germline ends. Germline-derived CDR1 and CDR2 are GTSNPN and SVGIG (reference sequence). The DNA for the CDR3 is TGTGCCTGGAGTCTAGGCCCCAGAGGGCACGAGCAGTACTTC. Amino acid sequence: CAWSLGPRGHEQYF.

This clonotype showed up many times. The rearrangement links TRBV2 to TRBJ2-3, with 9 bases matching TRBD1. Germline assignment: CDR1 SNHLY and CDR2 FYNNEI. The CDR3 covers 14 residues. V shed 6 bases, J shed 8 bases, and the junction held 9 bases outside the gene matches. CDR3 bases: TGTGCCAGCAGAGACAGGGGGGACTGGGGTACGCAGTATTTT. Amino acids: CASRDRGDWGTQYF.

This clonotype was seen many times. The chain employs TRBV6-1 and TRBJ2-1; D is perhaps TRBD1 or TRBD2 (5 bases each). CDR3 length: 15 amino acids. Germline CDR1 is MNHNS and CDR2 is SASEGT. Trimming shortened V by 8 bases and J by 7 bases, and 21 bases separated the two germline ends. The CDR3 is CASGGRDRTTNEQFF. CDR3 coding DNA: TGTGCCAGCGGGGGAAGGGACCGCACTACAAATGAGCAGTTCTTC.